One sample yielded the 32 T cell receptor beta chains listed below, sequenced in a study of T cell repertoires in cytomegalovirus infection. MiXCR was run by TCRdb on the reads, yielding one entry per CDR3 protein. Counted here are hundreds of thousands of distinct CDR3 sequences, roughly 20% occurring once; the ten biggest clones make up around a sixth. Material for sequencing was CD8+ T cells from PBMCs. The receptor set was obtained from a human donor in good health (CMV status not recorded). Some clones in this sample may be carry-over from other donors' samples.

The rearrangement uses TRBV7-6 and TRBJ2-5, with 10 bases fitting TRBD2. CDR1 is SGHVS and CDR2 is FNYEAQ in the germline V gene. Germline trimming cut 4 bases from V and 5 bases from J; bases unmatched to any gene: 7. CDR3 length equals 15 residues. The CDR3 nucleotides are TGTGCCAGCAGCTGGACTAGCGGATTTACGGAGACCCAGTACTTC. It encodes CASSWTSGFTETQYF.

The count of this clonotype is one. The chain joins TRBV9 to TRBJ2-1; D is perhaps TRBD2 (6 bases). The CDR3 extends over 15 amino acids. V was pared by 4 bases and J by 5 bases, with 16 bases between. Germline V CDR1 and CDR2: SGDLS, YYNGEE. The DNA of the CDR3 is TGTGCCAGCAGCCCCGGGAGTAGCCAACACAATGAGCAGTTCTTC. It is translated as CASSPGSSQHNEQFF.

The chain's CDR3 is CVTCVRPETQYF. CDR3 DNA sequence: TGTGTCACCTGCGTACGTCCCGAGACCCAGTACTTC. The chain is built from TRBV11-3 and TRBJ2-5; D remains ambiguous. From germline, CDR1 is SGHNT and CDR2 YENEEA. The CDR3 has 12 residues. Drawing the rest from reference TRBV11-3 and TRBJ2-5, the complete variable domain is EAGVVQSPRYKIIEKKQPVAFWCNPISGHNTLYWYLQNLGQGPELLIRYENEEAVDDSQLPKDRFSAERLKGVDSTLKIQPAELGDSAVYLCVTCVRPETQYFGPGTRLLVL.

The J gene is TRBJ1-5, the V gene TRBV2, with D tentatively TRBD1 (5 bases). Germline lookup yields CDR1 SNHLY and CDR2 FYNNEI. The CDR3 sequence is 14 residues long. Trimming pared 7 bases from V and 0 bases from J, leaving 10 bases between. The DNA for the CDR3 is TGTGCCAGCAACCGACAGTATAGCAATCAGCCCCAGCATTTT. Its translation is CASNRQYSNQPQHF.

This clonotype was counted between two and nine times. V usage is TRBV28 and J usage is TRBJ2-7, with 11 nucleotides matching TRBD2. The germline gives CDR1 MDHEN, CDR2 SYDVKM. The CDR3 is 17 residues long. Trimming removed 7 bases from V and 0 bases from J; junction bases left unmatched: 11. The CDR3 protein is CASMPGLAAISSYEQYF. The CDR3 DNA is TGTGCCAGCATGCCGGGACTAGCGGCGATCAGCTCCTACGAGCAGTACTTC.

This clonotype showed up just a few times. The V gene is TRBV5-1, the J gene TRBJ2-5, with D perhaps TRBD1 (5 bases). Trimming shortened V by 3 bases and J by 2 bases, and 11 bases separated the two germline ends. From germline, CDR1 is SGHRS and CDR2 YFSETQ. The CDR3 is made up of 14 amino acids. The CDR3 region is CASSSPDTQETQYF. Written as DNA, the CDR3 is TGCGCCAGCAGCTCACCGGACACGCAAGAGACCCAGTACTTC.

This chain connects TRBV7-9 to TRBJ2-7, with unresolved D. CDR1 and CDR2 from the germline V gene are SEHNR and FQNEAQ (reference sequence). With 1 base removed from V and 8 bases from J, the gap between germline ends came to 9 bases. The CDR3 totals 12 residues. CDR3: CASSLGTYQQYF. CDR3 coding DNA: TGTGCCAGCAGCTTAGGAACGTATCAGCAGTACTTC.

This clonotype turned up a few times. The chain joins TRBV28 to TRBJ1-5; D remains ambiguous. Germline V gene lookup returns CDR1 MDHEN and CDR2 SYDVKM. V shed 6 bases and J shed 0 bases, with 6 bases lying between them. The CDR3 has 13 residues. The CDR3 nucleotides are TGTGCCAGCAGCTGGATTAGCAATCAGCCCCAGCATTTT. The encoded protein is CASSWISNQPQHF. Based on the CDR3 plus reference TRBV28 and TRBJ1-5, the full variable domain is DVKVTQSSRYLVKRTGEKVFLECVQDMDHENMFWYRQDPGLGLRLIYFSYDVKMKEKGDIPEGYSVSREKKERFSLILESASTNQTSMYLCASSWISNQPQHFGDGTRLSIL.

This clonotype was seen repeatedly, ten times or more. The V call is TRBV6-2 or TRBV6-3, the J call TRBJ1-5; D remains ambiguous. There are 15 residues in the CDR3. The germline CDR1 and CDR2 sequences are MNHEY and SVGEGT. V lost 2 bases and J 0 bases, leaving 8 bases between the germline ends. CDR3 protein: CASSYHGDSNQPQHF. The DNA for the CDR3 is TGTGCCAGCAGTTACCATGGGGATAGCAATCAGCCCCAGCATTTT.

This clonotype was observed at least ten times. In DNA form, the CDR3 reads TGCGCCAGCAGACAAGAGTACGAGCAGTACTTC. As protein: CASRQEYEQYF. The chain joins TRBV10-2 to TRBJ2-7; D is unresolved. The V end was cut by 6 bases, the J end by 4 bases, with 7 bases between. CDR1 and CDR2 from the germline V gene are WSHSY and SAAADI. CDR3 size: 11 residues.

The chain joins TRBV29-1 to TRBJ1-2; maybe TRBD1 (5 bases). The CDR3 has 12 residues. V lost 4 bases and J 2 bases, leaving 8 bases between the germline ends. Germline CDR1 is SQVTM and CDR2 is ANQGSEA. This CDR3 reads CSVGGENYGYTF. The CDR3 region has the DNA TGCAGCGTTGGAGGGGAGAACTATGGCTACACCTTC.

This clonotype was counted ten times or more. The rearrangement uses TRBV4-2 and TRBJ1-2; D uncertain. CDR1 LGHNA and CDR2 YNFKEQ come from the germline V gene. This CDR3 has 11 amino acids. V lost 6 bases, J lost 8 bases, and 10 bases lay in between. The CDR3: CASRTGYGYTF. The CDR3 DNA sequence: TGTGCCAGCAGAACCGGGTACGGCTACACCTTC.

A few counts support this clonotype. The chain has TRBV20-1 and TRBJ2-5, with 13 bases lining up with TRBD2. Looked up from germline, CDR1 is DFQATT and CDR2 is SNEGSKA (reference sequence). Trimming at V came to 7 bases and at J to 5 bases, leaving 7 bases not matched to a gene. The CDR3 totals 14 residues. The CDR3 loop reads CSVGLAGERETQYF. The CDR3 DNA sequence: TGCAGTGTTGGACTAGCGGGGGAGCGGGAGACCCAGTACTTC.

This clonotype was detected once. This chain uses TRBV5-6 with TRBJ1-1; weak D call: TRBD1 (6 bases). The germline V gene encodes CDR1 SGHDT and CDR2 YYEEEE. The CDR3 extends over 12 amino acids. Trimming left V 5 bases short and J 11 bases short, with 16 bases between. The CDR3 spells CASSSQGGRAFF. The CDR3 DNA follows: TGTGCCAGCAGTTCGCAAGGGGGTCGGGCTTTCTTT.

This clonotype was recorded a few times. The chain joins TRBV6-5 to TRBJ2-2; D may match TRBD1 or TRBD2 (5 bases each). Trimming removed 0 bases at V and 2 bases at J, with 10 bases between. Germline V gives CDR1 MNHEY, CDR2 SVGAGI. This CDR3 has 16 amino acids. DNA of the CDR3: TGTGCCAGCAGTTACTCTTACGGGGACAACACCGGGGAGCTGTTTTTT. This sequence encodes CASSYSYGDNTGELFF.

The chain recombines TRBV20-1 with TRBJ2-5, with D possibly being TRBD2 (6 bases). V was trimmed by 0 bases and J by 5 bases, leaving 16 bases between them. Looked up from germline, CDR1 is DFQATT and CDR2 is SNEGSKA (reference sequence). The CDR3 spans 15 residues. DNA of the CDR3: TGCAGTGCTAGAGACCTAGACGGGGGACGGGAGACCCAGTACTTC. Encoded protein: CSARDLDGGRETQYF.

CDR3 amino acids: CSGREDSSYNEQFF. CDR3 bases: TGCAGTGGAAGGGAAGACAGCTCCTACAATGAGCAGTTCTTC. The rearrangement joins TRBV20-1 to TRBJ2-1, with D tentatively TRBD1 (5 bases). The CDR3 has 14 residues. V lost 7 bases and J lost 0, with 13 bases in between. Germline-derived CDR1 and CDR2 are DFQATT and SNEGSKA (reference sequence).

The rearrangement links TRBV28 to TRBJ1-1; D call uncertain. CDR1 is MDHEN, CDR2 SYDVKM, per germline. Trimming shortened V by 6 bases and J by 1 base, and 15 bases separated the two germline ends. The CDR3 is 15 residues long. The CDR3 protein is CASRRSGVWNTEAFF. CDR3 DNA: TGTGCCAGCAGACGAAGCGGGGTCTGGAACACTGAAGCTTTCTTT.

The rearrangement joins TRBV15 to TRBJ1-5, with 7 bases lining up with TRBD1. V dropped 1 base and J dropped 8; count of bases not matched to a gene: 5. The CDR3 sequence is 14 residues long. Germline assignment: CDR1 LNHNV and CDR2 YYDKDF (reference sequence). The CDR3 coding sequence is TGTGCCACCAGCAGAGTACAGGGGAGGGAGCCCCAGCATTTT. Translation gives CATSRVQGREPQHF.

The chain employs TRBV5-6 and TRBJ1-1; D is possibly TRBD1 (6 bases). The V gene's germline CDR1 is SGHDT and CDR2 YYEEEE. Trimming shortened V by 4 bases and J by 3 bases, and 16 bases separated the two germline ends. The CDR3 has 15 amino acids. The CDR3 region is CASSGRWGADTEAFF. The DNA of the CDR3 is TGTGCCAGCAGCGGGAGATGGGGGGCAGACACTGAAGCTTTCTTT.

The chain uses TRBV7-9 and TRBJ2-3; D gene uncertain. The ends were cut back, 2 bases at V and 4 bases at J, with 10 bases in the middle. Looked up from germline, CDR1 is SEHNR and CDR2 is FQNEAQ (reference sequence). The CDR3 is 14 amino acids. CDR3 in amino acids: CASSLYNYPDTQYF. CDR3 DNA sequence: TGTGCCAGCAGCTTATACAACTACCCAGATACGCAGTATTTT.

A few counts support this clonotype. This sequence joins TRBV20-1 and TRBJ2-5, with D hard to call. The ends were cut back, 3 bases at V and 4 bases at J, with 9 bases in the middle. CDR1 is DFQATT, CDR2 SNEGSKA, per germline (reference sequence). The CDR3 consists of 12 residues. The CDR3 DNA sequence: TGCAGTGCTAGGGGGATTGGAGAGACCCAGTACTTC. The encoded protein is CSARGIGETQYF.

This clonotype showed up just once. This rearrangement joins TRBV20-1 to TRBJ2-7, with 7 bases aligning to TRBD1. The CDR3 covers 15 residues. The germline gives CDR1 DFQATT, CDR2 SNEGSKA (reference sequence). The J segment lost 7 bases and the V segment lost 1 base, leaving 13 bases of the junction unmatched. The CDR3 here is CSARVPGQNFWEQYF. As DNA, the CDR3 is TGCAGTGCTAGAGTACCGGGACAGAATTTTTGGGAGCAGTACTTC.

This chain joins TRBV11-2 and TRBJ2-1; D is ambiguous. The V end lost 5 bases, the J end lost 6 bases, and 11 bases lay between the germline ends. Germline CDR1 is SGHAT and CDR2 is FQNNGV. This CDR3 has 13 residues. CDR3 protein: CASSTSSGNEQFF. The CDR3 DNA reads TGTGCCAGCAGCACTTCGTCGGGCAATGAGCAGTTCTTC. The full variable domain, its missing parts supplied by reference TRBV11-2 and TRBJ2-1, is EAGVAQSPRYKIIEKRQSVAFWCNPISGHATLYWYQQILGQGPKLLIQFQNNGVVDDSQLPKDRFSAERLKGVDSTLKIQPAKLEDSAVYLCASSTSSGNEQFFGPGTRLTVL.

This clonotype appeared many times. The V gene is TRBV7-2, the J gene TRBJ2-3; 11 bases map to TRBD1. The V segment lost 2 bases and the J segment 4 bases; nucleotides outside the gene matches: 2. Germline CDR1 and CDR2: SGHTA and FQGNSA. The CDR3 consists of 15 residues. This CDR3 reads CASSLRTGGADTQYF. The CDR3 DNA follows: TGTGCCAGCAGCTTACGGACAGGGGGCGCAGATACGCAGTATTTT.

Here the CDR3 DNA reads TGTGCCAGCAGCTTGGACATCCCGAGATACAATTCACCCCTCCACTTT. Translating it yields CASSLDIPRYNSPLHF. The genes are TRBV5-4 and TRBJ1-6; D is uncertain. Germline V CDR1 and CDR2: SGHNT, YYREEE (reference sequence). CDR3 length equals 16 residues. Trimming pared 0 bases from V and 7 bases from J, leaving 14 bases between.

Only a few counts were recorded for this clonotype. The V gene is TRBV7-8, the J gene TRBJ2-1; tentatively, D is TRBD2 (6 bases). The length of the CDR3 is 16 residues. Germline V gene sequence: CDR1 SGHVS, CDR2 FQNEAQ. V gave up 1 base and J gave up 0 bases, with 10 bases separating them. The CDR3 spells CASSLVVADSYNEQFF. The CDR3 nucleotides read TGTGCCAGCAGCTTAGTTGTAGCGGACTCCTACAATGAGCAGTTCTTC.

This clonotype was counted only a few times. V gene TRBV7-9 combines with J gene TRBJ2-7; D is tentatively TRBD1 or TRBD2 (5 bases each). The CDR3 sequence is 13 residues long. Germline CDR1 SEHNR, CDR2 FQNEAQ (reference sequence). V was pared by 7 bases and J by 2 bases, with 12 bases between. The CDR3 DNA reads TGTGCCAGCACCGGGACGGGGACCTACGAGCAGTACTTC. Residues: CASTGTGTYEQYF.

This clonotype was seen a handful of times. The chain has TRBV29-1 and TRBJ1-2, with 12 bases lining up with TRBD1. Trimming removed 0 bases from V and 6 bases from J; junction bases left unmatched: 8. The CDR3 is 16 amino acids. Germline values: CDR1 SQVTM, CDR2 ANQGSEA. The CDR3 nucleotides read TGCAGCGTTGAAGAATTGGGACAGGGGGCGTTGAATGGCTACACCTTC. The encoded protein is CSVEELGQGALNGYTF. The full variable domain, in which reference TRBV29-1 and TRBJ1-2 provide the parts outside the CDR3, is SAVISQKPSRDICQRGTSLTIQCQVDSQVTMMFWYRQQPGQSLTLIATANQGSEATYESGFVIDKFPISRPNLTFSTLTVSNMSPEDSSIYLCSVEELGQGALNGYTFGSGTRLTVV.

This clonotype was seen at least ten times. The V gene is TRBV6-6, the J gene TRBJ1-5; TRBD1 agrees at 10 bases. CDR3 size: 15 residues. Trimming took 2 bases from V and 6 from J; bases not matched to a gene: 4. Germline CDR1 and CDR2: MNHNY and SVGAGI (reference sequence). DNA of the CDR3: TGTGCCAGCAGTTACCAGACAGGGGGCACTCAGCCCCAGCATTTT. Protein sequence: CASSYQTGGTQPQHF.

This clonotype has more than one count but fewer than ten. DNA of the CDR3: TGTGCCATCAGCGAGACTAGCGGGGGGTACACAGATACGCAGTATTTT. It codes for CAISETSGGYTDTQYF. The chain uses TRBV10-3 and TRBJ2-3; TRBD2 matches at 13 bases. There are 16 residues in the CDR3. V shed 6 bases and J 2 bases; nucleotides not matched to a gene: 5. Germline CDR1 ENHRY, CDR2 SYGVKD.

J is TRBJ1-1 and V is TRBV4-1; no firm D call. Trimming shortened V by 0 bases and J by 4 bases, and 12 bases separated the two germline ends. Germline CDR1 MGHRA, CDR2 YSYEKL. The CDR3 is made up of 15 amino acids. This CDR3 is CASSQDHPVGTEAFF. CDR3 coding DNA: TGCGCCAGCAGCCAAGATCATCCGGTTGGCACTGAAGCTTTCTTT.